This TCR beta chain emerged from a study of blood T cells in healthy people across ages. The use of a sample-barcoded 5' primer and a J-beta primer mix characterized a second PCR of roughly 7 to 12 cycles. Via MiXCR, TCRdb re-called the 5' RACE reads, giving one row per CDR3 protein. The sample shows over 1,500,000 distinct CDR3 sequences, more than 35% of them seen only once. This clonotype has a handful of counts. Its antigen is undetermined. Germline V gene data show CDR1 as SQVTM and CDR2 as ANQGSEA. The CDR3 spans 17 residues. Study observations and caveats: With unsorted PBMCs, a conclusive comparison of naive versus antigen-experienced cells was not possible.

The chain has TRBV29-1 and TRBJ2-1; D assignment may be TRBD1 or TRBD2 (7 bases each). Matching the DNA end better, TRBJ2-7 makes the J call doubtful. This receptor was obtained from a human donor in good health. The sequenced sample was blood. CDR3 in amino acids: CSVESGRGRRYYNEQYF. In nucleotides, the CDR3 is TGCAGCGTTGAATCAGGGAGGGGGCGACGGTACTACAATGAGCAGTACTTC.